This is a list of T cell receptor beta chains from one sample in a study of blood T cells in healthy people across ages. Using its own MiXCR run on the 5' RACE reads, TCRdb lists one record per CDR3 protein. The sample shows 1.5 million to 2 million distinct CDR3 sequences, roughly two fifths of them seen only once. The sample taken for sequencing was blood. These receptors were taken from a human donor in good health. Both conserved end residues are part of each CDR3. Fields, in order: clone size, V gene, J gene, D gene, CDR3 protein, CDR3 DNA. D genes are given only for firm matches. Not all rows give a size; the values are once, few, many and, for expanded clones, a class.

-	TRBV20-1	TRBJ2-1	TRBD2	CSVPGTSVYSEQFF	TGCAGTGTCCCCGGGACTAGCGTATACAGTGAGCAGTTCTTC
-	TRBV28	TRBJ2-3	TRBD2	CASSLQLAASTDTQYF	TGTGCCAGCAGTTTGCAGCTAGCGGCGAGCACAGATACGCAGTATTTT
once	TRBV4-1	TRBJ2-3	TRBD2	CASSPSWSSTGLAGGYTQYF	TGCGCCAGCAGCCCAAGCTGGTCTTCCACGGGGCTAGCGGGGGGGTATACGCAGTATTTT
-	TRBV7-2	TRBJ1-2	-	CASSLDGVTNYGYTF	TGTGCCAGCAGCTTAGATGGGGTTACAAACTATGGCTACACCTTC
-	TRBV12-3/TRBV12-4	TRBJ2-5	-	CAILRQRETQYF	TGTGCCATCCTGAGACAGAGGGAGACCCAGTACTTC
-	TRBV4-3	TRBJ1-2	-	CASSQDGLGGSNYGYTF	TGCGCCAGCAGCCAAGATGGTCTAGGGGGGTCTAACTATGGCTACACCTTC
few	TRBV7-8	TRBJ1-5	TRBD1	CASSRRDRVVNQPQHF	TGTGCCAGCAGCCGACGCGACAGGGTAGTGAATCAGCCCCAGCATTTT
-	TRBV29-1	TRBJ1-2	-	CSVGAGGSYYGYTF	TGCAGCGTTGGGGCTGGGGGGTCCTACTATGGCTACACCTTC
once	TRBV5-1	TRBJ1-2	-	CASSLEGRARDGYTF	TGCGCCAGCAGCTTGGAGGGCCGGGCGCGAGATGGCTACACCTTC
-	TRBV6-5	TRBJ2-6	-	CASSPQVSSGANVLTF	TGTGCCAGCAGCCCCCAGGTTAGCTCTGGGGCCAACGTCCTGACTTTC
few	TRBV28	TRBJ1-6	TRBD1	CASSFETGGSPLHF	TGTGCCAGCAGTTTCGAGACAGGGGGTTCACCCCTCCACTTT
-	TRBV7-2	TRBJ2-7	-	CASSLGVGQWTPYEQYF	TGTGCCAGCAGCTTAGGGGTGGGGCAGTGGACACCCTACGAGCAGTACTTC
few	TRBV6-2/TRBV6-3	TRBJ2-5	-	CASSYVLIQETQYF	TGTGCCAGCAGTTACGTGTTGATACAAGAGACCCAGTACTTC
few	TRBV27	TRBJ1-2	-	CASSLSEGENRYGYTF	TGTGCCAGCAGTTTATCCGAGGGAGAAAACCGCTATGGCTACACCTTC
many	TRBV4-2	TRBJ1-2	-	CASSQDRAANYGYTF	TGTGCCAGCAGCCAAGATCGGGCAGCTAACTATGGCTACACCTTC
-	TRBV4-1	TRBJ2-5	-	CASSQSLSQETQYF	TGCGCCAGCAGCCAATCCCTTTCTCAAGAGACCCAGTACTTC
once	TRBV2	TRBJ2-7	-	CASSEMITGIGSYEQYF	TGTGCCAGCAGCGAAATGATCACAGGGATTGGCTCCTACGAGCAGTACTTC
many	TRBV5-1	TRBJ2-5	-	CASSLAFVVGEPETQYF	TGCGCCAGCAGCTTGGCCTTTGTCGTCGGGGAACCAGAGACCCAGTACTTC
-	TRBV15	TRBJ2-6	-	CATRQSGANVLTF	TGTGCCACCAGACAGTCGGGGGCCAACGTCCTGACTTTC
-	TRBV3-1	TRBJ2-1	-	CASSYLRGSLRQFF	TGTGCCAGCAGTTACCTGAGGGGTTCCCTGCGGCAGTTCTTC
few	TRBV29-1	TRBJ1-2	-	CSGVDAGGYGYTF	TGCAGCGGGGTGGATGCGGGGGGCTATGGCTACACCTTC
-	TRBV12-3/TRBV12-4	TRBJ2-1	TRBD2	CASSLAASGGANEQFF	TGTGCCAGCAGTTTAGCGGCTAGCGGGGGGGCCAATGAGCAGTTCTTC
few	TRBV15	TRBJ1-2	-	CATSRDVSHPQKVYGYTF	TGTGCCACCAGCAGAGATGTCTCGCACCCCCAAAAAGTCTATGGCTACACCTTC
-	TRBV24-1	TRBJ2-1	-	CATSDVRVSGNEQFF	TGTGCCACCAGTGACGTCAGGGTTTCGGGCAATGAGCAGTTCTTC
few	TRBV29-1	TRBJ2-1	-	CSLGTDSYNEQFF	TGCAGCCTCGGCACAGACTCCTACAATGAGCAGTTCTTC
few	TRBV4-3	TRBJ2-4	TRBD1	CASSQDRGRGIQYF	TGCGCCAGCAGCCAGGACAGGGGGCGCGGGATTCAGTACTTC
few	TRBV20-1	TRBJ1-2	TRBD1	CSVSRWTGSKFYGYTF	TGCAGTGTATCCCGATGGACAGGGTCTAAATTCTATGGCTACACCTTC
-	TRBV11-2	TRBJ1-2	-	CASSKGAVITNYGYTF	TGTGCCAGCAGCAAAGGGGCAGTTATCACTAACTATGGCTACACCTTC
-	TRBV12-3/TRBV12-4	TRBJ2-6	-	CASSKGSSGANVLTF	TGTGCCAGCAGTAAAGGGAGCTCTGGGGCCAACGTCCTGACTTTC
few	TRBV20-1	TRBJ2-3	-	CSASTGGATDTQYF	TGCAGTGCTTCTACTGGCGGGGCTACAGATACGCAGTATTTT
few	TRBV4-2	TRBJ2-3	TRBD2	CASSPVAGGRFFTQYF	TGTGCCAGCAGCCCTGTAGCGGGGGGGCGTTTCTTCACGCAGTATTTT
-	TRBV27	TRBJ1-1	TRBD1	CASRGGQANTEAFF	TGTGCCAGCAGGGGGGGACAGGCGAACACTGAAGCTTTCTTT
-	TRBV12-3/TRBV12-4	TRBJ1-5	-	CASSLGVYNQPQHF	TGTGCCAGCAGTCTCGGGGTTTACAATCAGCCCCAGCATTTT